This TCR beta chain was found in a study of vaccination and CD4 T cells after COVID-19. With the Oncomine TCR Beta short-read assay, DNA from cultured CD4+ T cells was sequenced. TCRdb redid the calling of the PCR reads with MiXCR, one entry per CDR3 protein. The sample holds 7,000 or so distinct CDR3 sequences, approximately 33% seen once. About this clonotype itself: Its specificity is not known.

Stated treatment: 10-day PBMC culture with coronavirus spike peptide pools or control peptides (ViraFEST assay). According to the study, CD4+ T cells from the unexposed donor were gathered ahead of the COVID-19 pandemic (2011-2018). Using peptide pools, antigen-specific T cells were expanded in ViraFEST before TCRs were sequenced. The sequence was obtained from a human donor in good health. Sequenced: CD4+ T cells from blood, cultured in vitro.

The CDR3 DNA sequence: TGTGCCAGCAGCCGCGCCGGGGGCTCCACAGATACGCAGTATTTT. It specifies CASSRAGGSTDTQYF. The V gene is TRBV7-6, the J gene TRBJ2-3; TRBD1 or TRBD2 may be the D gene (6 bases each). CDR3 length equals 15 residues. V lost 5 bases, J lost 2 bases, and 14 bases lay in between. Germline V gene sequence: CDR1 SGHVS, CDR2 FNYEAQ.